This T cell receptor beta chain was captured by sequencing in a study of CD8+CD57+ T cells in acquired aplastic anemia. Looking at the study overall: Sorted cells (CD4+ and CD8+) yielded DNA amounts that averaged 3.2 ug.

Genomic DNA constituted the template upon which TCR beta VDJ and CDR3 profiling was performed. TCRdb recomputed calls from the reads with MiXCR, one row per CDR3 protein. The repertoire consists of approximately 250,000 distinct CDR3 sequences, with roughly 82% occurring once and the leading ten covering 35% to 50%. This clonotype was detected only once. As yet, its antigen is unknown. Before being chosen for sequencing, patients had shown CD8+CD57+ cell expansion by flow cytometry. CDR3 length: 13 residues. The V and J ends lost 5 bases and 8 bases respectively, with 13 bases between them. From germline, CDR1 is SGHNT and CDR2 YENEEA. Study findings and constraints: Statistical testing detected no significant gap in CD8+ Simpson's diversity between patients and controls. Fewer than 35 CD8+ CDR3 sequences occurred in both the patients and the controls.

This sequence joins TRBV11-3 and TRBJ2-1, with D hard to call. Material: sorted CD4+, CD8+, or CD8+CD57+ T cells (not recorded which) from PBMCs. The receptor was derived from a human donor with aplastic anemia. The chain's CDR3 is CASSDDLTHEQFF. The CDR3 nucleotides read TGTGCCAGCAGCGATGATCTGACACATGAGCAGTTCTTC.